This T cell receptor beta chain was recovered during a study of blood T cell repertoires in COVID-19. About the study: Sources were T cells, B-cell-depleted T cells, or PBMCs; the material itself was cDNA or gDNA.

Repertoires were generated with immunoSEQ multiplex PCR, while TCRdb's copy carries only in-frame clones and drops some. There are 140,000 or so clones in the sample; about 80% occur only once, and about 4% lies in the top ten. Sequencing used peripheral blood. The origin of this receptor is a man between 70 and 80 years old who had recovered from COVID-19.

The CDR3 here is CASSIGGPSGDNYGYTF. The CDR3 bases are TGTGCCAGTAGTATCGGTGGCCCGTCAGGGGATAACTATGGCTACACCTTC. The gene calls are TRBV19 and TRBJ1-2; maybe TRBD1 (6 bases). This CDR3 has 17 amino acids. The V end lost 3 bases, the J end lost 1 base, and 18 bases lay between the germline ends. CDR1 and CDR2 from the germline V gene are LNHDA and SQIVND (reference sequence).